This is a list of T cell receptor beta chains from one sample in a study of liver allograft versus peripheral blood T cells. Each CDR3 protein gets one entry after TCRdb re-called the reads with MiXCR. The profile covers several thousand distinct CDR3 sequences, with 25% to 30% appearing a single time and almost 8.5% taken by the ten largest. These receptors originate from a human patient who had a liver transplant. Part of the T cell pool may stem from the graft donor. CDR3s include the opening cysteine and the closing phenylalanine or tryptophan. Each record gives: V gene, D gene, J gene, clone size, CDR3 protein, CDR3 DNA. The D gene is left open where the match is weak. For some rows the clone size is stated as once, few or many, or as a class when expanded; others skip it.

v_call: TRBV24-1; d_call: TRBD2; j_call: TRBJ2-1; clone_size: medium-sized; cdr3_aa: CATSDRLAGAFYEQFF; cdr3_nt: TGTGCCACCAGTGACCGACTAGCGGGAGCCTTCTATGAGCAGTTCTTC
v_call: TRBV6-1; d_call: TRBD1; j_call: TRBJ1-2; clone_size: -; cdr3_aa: CASNKDRDPSWDGYTF; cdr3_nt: TGTGCCAGCAACAAGGACAGGGATCCTTCGTGGGATGGCTACACCTTC
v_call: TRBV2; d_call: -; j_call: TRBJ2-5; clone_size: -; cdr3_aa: CASRVGTLGGETQYF; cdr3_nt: TGTGCCAGCAGAGTCGGGACCCTAGGTGGGGAGACCCAGTACTTC
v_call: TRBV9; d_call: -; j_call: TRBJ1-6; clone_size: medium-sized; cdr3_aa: CASSGGRDLGSPLHF; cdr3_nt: TGTGCCAGCAGCGGGGGCAGGGACTTGGGTTCACCCCTCCACTTT
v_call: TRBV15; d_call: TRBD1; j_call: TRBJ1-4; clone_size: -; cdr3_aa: CATSSTGGLGEKLFF; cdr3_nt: TGTGCCACCAGCAGCACAGGGGGGCTTGGTGAAAAACTGTTTTTT
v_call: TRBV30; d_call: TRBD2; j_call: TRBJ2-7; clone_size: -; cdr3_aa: CASRASGIEQYF; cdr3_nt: TGTGCCTCCAGGGCTAGCGGGATCGAGCAGTACTTC
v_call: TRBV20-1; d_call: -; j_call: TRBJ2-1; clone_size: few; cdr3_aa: CSALSRAPYNEQFF; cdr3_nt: TGCAGTGCTTTAAGTAGGGCCCCCTACAATGAGCAGTTCTTC
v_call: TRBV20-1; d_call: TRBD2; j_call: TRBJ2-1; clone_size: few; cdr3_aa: CSARKGGGTINEQFF; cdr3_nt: TGCAGTGCTAGAAAGGGCGGGGGTACGATAAATGAGCAGTTCTTC
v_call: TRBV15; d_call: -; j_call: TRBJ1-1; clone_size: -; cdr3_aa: CATSYGGRLDAAFF; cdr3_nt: TGTGCCACCAGCTATGGGGGACGTCTGGACGCTGCTTTCTTT
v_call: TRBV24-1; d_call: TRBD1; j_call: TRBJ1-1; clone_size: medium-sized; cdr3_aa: CATSDSLGQGTEAFF; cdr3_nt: TGTGCCACCAGTGATTCTCTTGGACAGGGTACTGAAGCTTTCTTT
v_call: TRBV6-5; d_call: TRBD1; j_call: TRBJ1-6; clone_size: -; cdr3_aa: CVSSRTGRSYNSPLHF; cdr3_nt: TGTGTCAGCAGCAGGACAGGGAGGTCCTATAATTCACCCCTCCACTTT
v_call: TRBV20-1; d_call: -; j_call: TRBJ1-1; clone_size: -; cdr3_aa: CSARDQGNEAFF; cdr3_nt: TGCAGTGCTAGAGATCAGGGAAATGAAGCTTTCTTT
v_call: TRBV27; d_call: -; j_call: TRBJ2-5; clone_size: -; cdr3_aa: CASSSKPPREETQYF; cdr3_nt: TGTGCCAGCAGTTCAAAACCCCCCCGGGAAGAGACCCAGTACTTC
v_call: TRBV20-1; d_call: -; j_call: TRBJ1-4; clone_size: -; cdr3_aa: CSARDRGVHNEKLFF; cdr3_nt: TGCAGTGCTAGAGATCGAGGGGTTCACAATGAAAAACTGTTTTTT